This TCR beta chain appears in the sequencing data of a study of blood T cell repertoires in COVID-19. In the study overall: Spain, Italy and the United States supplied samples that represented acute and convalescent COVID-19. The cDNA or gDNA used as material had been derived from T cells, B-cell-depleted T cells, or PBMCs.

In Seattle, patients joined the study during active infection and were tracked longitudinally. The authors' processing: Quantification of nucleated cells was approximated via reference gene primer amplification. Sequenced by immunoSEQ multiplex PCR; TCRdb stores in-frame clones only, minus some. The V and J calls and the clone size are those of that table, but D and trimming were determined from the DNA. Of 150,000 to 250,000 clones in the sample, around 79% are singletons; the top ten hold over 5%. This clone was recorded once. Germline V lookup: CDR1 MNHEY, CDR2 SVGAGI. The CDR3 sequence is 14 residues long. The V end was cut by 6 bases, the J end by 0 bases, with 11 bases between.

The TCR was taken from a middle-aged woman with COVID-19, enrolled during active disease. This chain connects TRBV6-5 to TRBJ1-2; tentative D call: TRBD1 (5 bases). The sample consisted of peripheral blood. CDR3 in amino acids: CASRGGTTNYGYTF. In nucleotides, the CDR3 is TGTGCCAGCAGGGGGGGGACGACTAACTATGGCTACACCTTC.